This T cell receptor beta chain was sequenced during a study of blood T cell repertoires in COVID-19. Turning to the study itself: Samples of COVID-19 (acute and convalescent) were obtained from the United States, Italy and Spain. T cells, B-cell-depleted T cells, or PBMCs provided the cDNA or gDNA that served as material.

This CDR3 region has 14 residues. Germline V CDR1 and CDR2: SEHNR, FQNEAQ (reference sequence). Between the trimmed V and J ends, which lost 5 bases and 0 bases, there was a span of 8 bases. Original methodology: Amplification with reference gene primers provided the estimates of nucleated cell counts. Assay: immunoSEQ multiplex PCR; the TCRdb copy retains only in-frame clones and omits some. V, J and clone size reflect that table, while D and trimming were determined from the DNA. The sample has about 58,000 clones, 80% to 95% seen once. The sequence derives from a man in his fifties or sixties with active COVID-19. V gene TRBV7-9 combines with J gene TRBJ2-4, with D possibly TRBD1 on 5 matching bases. Sequenced: peripheral blood. The CDR3 bases are TGTGCCAGCAGCGTCCAGGGAGCCAAAAACATTCAGTACTTC. Protein product: CASSVQGAKNIQYF. The full variable domain, with the rest looked up from reference TRBV7-9 and TRBJ2-4, is DTGVSQNPRHKITKRGQNVTFRCDPISEHNRLYWYRQTLGQGPEFLTYFQNEAQLEKSRLLSDRFSAERPKGSFSTLEIQRTEQGDSAMYLCASSVQGAKNIQYFGAGTRLSVL.